This TCR beta chain came from a study of T cells after posttransplantation cyclophosphamide. Overall study results and limits: Tissue-infiltrating T cells from skin or gut overlapped little with blood T cells. Later post-transplant blood repertoires were often dominated by donor CD8+ memory clones.

Cells defined as naive were viable CD3+CD4+ or CD3+CD8+ and CCR7+CD45RA+CD45RO-CD95-CD27+CD28+. Peripheral blood was collected from the related graft donor on the marrow donation day. Germline V CDR1 and CDR2: SGHKS, YYEKEE (reference sequence). The V gene end was trimmed by 0 bases and the J gene end by 4 bases; junction bases not matched to a gene: 3. The CDR3 consists of 15 residues. Points on this clone: Its antigen remains unidentified.

Sequenced by immunoSEQ multiplex PCR; TCRdb stores in-frame clones only, minus some. The sample carries roughly 20,000 clones, roughly 98% recorded once. The receptor was isolated from a man aged 40-49 years in good health, CMV-negative, and a related stem cell transplant donor. Sample: naive CD4+ T cells sorted from PBMCs. V is TRBV5-5 and J is TRBJ2-1, with 8 nucleotides matching TRBD2. The CDR3 DNA is TGTGCCAGCAGCTTGGATAGCGGGACATACAATGAGCAGTTCTTC. Residues: CASSLDSGTYNEQFF.